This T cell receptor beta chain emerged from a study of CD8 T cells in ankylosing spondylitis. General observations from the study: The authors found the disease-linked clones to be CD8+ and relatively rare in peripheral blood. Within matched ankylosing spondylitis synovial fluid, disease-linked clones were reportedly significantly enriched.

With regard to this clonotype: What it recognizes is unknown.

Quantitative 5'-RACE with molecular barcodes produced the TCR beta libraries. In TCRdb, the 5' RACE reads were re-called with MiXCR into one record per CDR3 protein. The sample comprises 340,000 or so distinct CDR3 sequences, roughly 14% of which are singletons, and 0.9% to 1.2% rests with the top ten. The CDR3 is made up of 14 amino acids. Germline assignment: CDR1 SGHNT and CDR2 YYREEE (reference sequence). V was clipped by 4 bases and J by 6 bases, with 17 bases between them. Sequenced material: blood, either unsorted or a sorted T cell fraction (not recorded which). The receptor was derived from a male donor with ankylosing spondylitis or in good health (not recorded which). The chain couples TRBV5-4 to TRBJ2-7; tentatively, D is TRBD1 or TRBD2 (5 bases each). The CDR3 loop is CASSLTEGIGEQYF. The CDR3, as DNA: TGTGCCAGCAGCCTAACCGAGGGGATTGGCGAGCAGTACTTC.